This T cell receptor (beta chain) is drawn from a study of T-cell reconstitution after alpha-beta-depleted transplantation in children. The CDR3 sequence is 13 residues long. Germline lookup yields CDR1 MNHNY and CDR2 SVGAGI (reference sequence). The V end lost 7 bases, the J end lost 4 bases, and 14 bases lay between the germline ends. Unique molecular identifiers were used to barcode this TCRbeta library. From the PCR reads, TCRdb called clonotypes with MiXCR, one entry per CDR3 protein. This sample has some 500,000 distinct CDR3 sequences, with roughly 33% found just once. The sequencing here drew on PBMCs from the stem cell graft donor, taken from the stem cell graft. This chain joins TRBV6-6 and TRBJ2-7, with a tentative D call TRBD1 (5 bases). The receptor's source is a human donor who donated a stem cell graft to a child with aplastic anemia. The CDR3 DNA reads TGTGCCAGCACGGAGACAGTGTCTTACGAGCAGTACTTC. Residues: CASTETVSYEQYF.